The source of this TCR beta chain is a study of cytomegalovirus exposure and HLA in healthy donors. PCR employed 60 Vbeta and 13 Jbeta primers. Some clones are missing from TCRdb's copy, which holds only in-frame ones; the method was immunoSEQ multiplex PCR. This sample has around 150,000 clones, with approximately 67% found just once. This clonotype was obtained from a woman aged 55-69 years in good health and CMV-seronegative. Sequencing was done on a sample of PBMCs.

The CDR3 nucleotides read TGTGCCAGCAGTACGACTAGCGGGGGGTCGGATACGCAGTATTTT. It specifies CASSTTSGGSDTQYF. V and J are TRBV6-5 and TRBJ2-3; TRBD2 aligns across 13 bases. CDR3 length: 15 amino acids. Losses at the gene ends were 5 bases for V and 6 bases for J; bases not matched to a gene: 5. Germline loops: CDR1 MNHEY, CDR2 SVGAGI.